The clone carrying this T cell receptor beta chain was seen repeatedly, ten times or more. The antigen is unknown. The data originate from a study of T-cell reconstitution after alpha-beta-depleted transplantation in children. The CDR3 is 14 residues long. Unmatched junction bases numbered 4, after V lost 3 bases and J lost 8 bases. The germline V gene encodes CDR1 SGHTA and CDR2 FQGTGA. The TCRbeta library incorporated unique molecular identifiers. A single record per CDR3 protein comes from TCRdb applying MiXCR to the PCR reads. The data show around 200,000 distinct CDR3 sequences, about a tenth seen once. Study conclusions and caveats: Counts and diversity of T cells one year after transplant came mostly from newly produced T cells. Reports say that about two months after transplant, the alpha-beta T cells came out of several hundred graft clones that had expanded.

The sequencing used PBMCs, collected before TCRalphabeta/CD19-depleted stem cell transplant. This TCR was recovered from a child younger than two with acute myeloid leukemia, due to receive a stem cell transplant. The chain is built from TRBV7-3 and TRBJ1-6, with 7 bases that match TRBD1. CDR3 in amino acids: CASSLRGRDSPLHF. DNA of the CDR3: TGTGCCAGCAGCTTGAGGGGGCGCGATTCACCCCTCCACTTT.